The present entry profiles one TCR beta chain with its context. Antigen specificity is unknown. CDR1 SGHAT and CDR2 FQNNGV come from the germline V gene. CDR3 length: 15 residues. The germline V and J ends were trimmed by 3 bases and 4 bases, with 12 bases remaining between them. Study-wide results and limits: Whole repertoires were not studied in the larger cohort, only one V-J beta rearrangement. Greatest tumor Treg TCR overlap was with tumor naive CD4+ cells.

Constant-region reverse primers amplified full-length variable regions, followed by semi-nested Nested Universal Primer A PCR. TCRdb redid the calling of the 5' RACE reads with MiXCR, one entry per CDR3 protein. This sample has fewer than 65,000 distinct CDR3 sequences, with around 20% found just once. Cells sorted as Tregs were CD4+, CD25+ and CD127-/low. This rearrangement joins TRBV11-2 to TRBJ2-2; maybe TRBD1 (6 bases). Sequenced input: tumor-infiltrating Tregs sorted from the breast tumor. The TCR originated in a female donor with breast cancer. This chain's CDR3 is CASSFHRDPTGELFF. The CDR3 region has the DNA TGTGCCAGCAGCTTCCACAGGGACCCCACCGGGGAGCTGTTTTTT.